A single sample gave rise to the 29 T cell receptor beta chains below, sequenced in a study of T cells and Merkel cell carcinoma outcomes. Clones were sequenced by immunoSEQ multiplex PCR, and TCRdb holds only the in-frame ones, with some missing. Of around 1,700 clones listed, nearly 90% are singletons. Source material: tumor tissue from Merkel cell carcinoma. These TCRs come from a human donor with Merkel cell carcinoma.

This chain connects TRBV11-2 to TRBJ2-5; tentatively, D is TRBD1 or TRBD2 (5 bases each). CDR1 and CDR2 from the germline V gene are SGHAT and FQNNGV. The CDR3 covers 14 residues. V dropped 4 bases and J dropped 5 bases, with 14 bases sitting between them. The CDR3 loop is CASSSGPVVETQYF. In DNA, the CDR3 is TGTGCCAGCAGCTCGGGACCTGTCGTGGAGACCCAGTACTTC.

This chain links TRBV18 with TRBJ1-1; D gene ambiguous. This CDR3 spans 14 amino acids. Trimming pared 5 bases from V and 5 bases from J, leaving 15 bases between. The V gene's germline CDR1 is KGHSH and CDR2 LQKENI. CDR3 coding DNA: TGTGCCAGCTCAGTTATGAATGGCGGTACTGAAGCTTTCTTT. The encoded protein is CASSVMNGGTEAFF.

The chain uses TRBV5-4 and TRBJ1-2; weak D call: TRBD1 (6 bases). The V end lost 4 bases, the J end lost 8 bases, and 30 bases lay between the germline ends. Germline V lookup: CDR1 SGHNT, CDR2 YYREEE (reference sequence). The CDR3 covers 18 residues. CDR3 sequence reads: CASSGGAGQGSPPGGYTF. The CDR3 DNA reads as TGTGCCAGCAGCGGGGGGGCGGGGCAGGGGTCACCGCCAGGCGGCTACACCTTC.

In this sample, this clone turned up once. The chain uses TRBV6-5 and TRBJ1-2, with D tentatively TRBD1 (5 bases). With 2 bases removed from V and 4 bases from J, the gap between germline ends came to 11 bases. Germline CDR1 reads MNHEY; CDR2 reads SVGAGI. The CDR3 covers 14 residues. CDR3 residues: CASSYMGGGYGYTF. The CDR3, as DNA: TGTGCCAGCAGTTACATGGGGGGGGGCTATGGCTACACCTTC.

The CDR3 loop reads CASSETTGGVPLHF. In nucleotides, the CDR3 is TGTGCCAGCAGTGAAACGACAGGGGGAGTCCCCCTCCACTTT. This rearrangement joins TRBV6-1 to TRBJ1-6; 9 bases are a match to TRBD1. The V gene end was trimmed by 2 bases and the J gene end by 13 bases; junction bases not matched to a gene: 6. Germline V gives CDR1 MNHNS, CDR2 SASEGT. The CDR3 has 14 residues.

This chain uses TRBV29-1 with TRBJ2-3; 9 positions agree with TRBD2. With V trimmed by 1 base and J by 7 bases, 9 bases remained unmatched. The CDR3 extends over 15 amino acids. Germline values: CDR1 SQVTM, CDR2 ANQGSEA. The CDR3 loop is CSVEGLAGDLNTQYF. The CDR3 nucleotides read TGCAGCGTTGAAGGATTAGCGGGGGATTTGAATACGCAGTATTTT.

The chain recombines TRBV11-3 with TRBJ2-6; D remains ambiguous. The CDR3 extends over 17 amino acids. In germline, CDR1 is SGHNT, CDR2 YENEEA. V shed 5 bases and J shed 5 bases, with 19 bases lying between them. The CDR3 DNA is TGTGCCAGCAGCATGCAATCTCGACAAAGTCGGGCCAACGTCCTGACTTTC. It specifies CASSMQSRQSRANVLTF.

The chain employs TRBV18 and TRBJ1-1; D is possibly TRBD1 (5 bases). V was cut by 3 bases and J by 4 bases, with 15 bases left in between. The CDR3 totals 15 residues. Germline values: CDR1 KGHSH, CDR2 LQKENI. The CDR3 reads CASSPNRGTGTEAFF. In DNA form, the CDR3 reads TGTGCCAGCTCACCTAATAGGGGTACTGGCACTGAAGCTTTCTTT.

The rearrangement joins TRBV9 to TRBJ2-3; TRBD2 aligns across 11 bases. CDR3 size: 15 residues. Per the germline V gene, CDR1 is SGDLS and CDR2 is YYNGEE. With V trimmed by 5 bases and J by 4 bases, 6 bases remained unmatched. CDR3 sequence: CASSSLAGVADTQYF. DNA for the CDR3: TGTGCCAGCAGTTCACTAGCGGGGGTTGCAGATACGCAGTATTTT.

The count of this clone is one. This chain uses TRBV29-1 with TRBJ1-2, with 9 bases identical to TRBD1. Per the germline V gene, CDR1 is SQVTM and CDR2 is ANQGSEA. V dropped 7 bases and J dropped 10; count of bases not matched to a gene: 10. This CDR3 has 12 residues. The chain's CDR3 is CSAERTGDLYTF. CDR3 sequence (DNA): TGCAGCGCCGAACGGACAGGGGACCTCTACACCTTC.

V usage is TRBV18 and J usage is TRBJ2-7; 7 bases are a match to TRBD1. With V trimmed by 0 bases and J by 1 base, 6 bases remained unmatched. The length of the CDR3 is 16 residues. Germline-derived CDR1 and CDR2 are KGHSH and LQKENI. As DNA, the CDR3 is TGTGCCAGCTCACCACCGACAGGGTTCGGTTCCTACGAGCAGTACTTC. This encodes CASSPPTGFGSYEQYF.

This chain's CDR3 is CASSPGANVLTF. The CDR3, as DNA: TGTGCCAGCTCACCTGGGGCCAACGTCCTGACTTTC. The chain uses TRBV18 and TRBJ2-6, with D unclear. The V and J ends lost 3 bases and 3 bases respectively, with 0 bases between them. The CDR3 totals 12 residues. Germline loops: CDR1 KGHSH, CDR2 LQKENI.

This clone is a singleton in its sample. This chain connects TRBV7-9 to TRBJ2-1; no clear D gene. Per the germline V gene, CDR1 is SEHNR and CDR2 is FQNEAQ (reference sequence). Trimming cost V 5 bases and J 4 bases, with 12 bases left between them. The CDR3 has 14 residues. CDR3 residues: CASSVAGIYNEQFF. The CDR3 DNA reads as TGTGCCAGCAGCGTGGCAGGAATTTACAATGAGCAGTTCTTC.

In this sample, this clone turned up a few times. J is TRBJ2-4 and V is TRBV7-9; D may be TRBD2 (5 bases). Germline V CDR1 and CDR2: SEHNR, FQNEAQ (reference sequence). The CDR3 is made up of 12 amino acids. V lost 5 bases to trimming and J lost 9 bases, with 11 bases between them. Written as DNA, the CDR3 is TGTGCCAGCAGCCGAGAGGGTGTCATTCAGTACTTC. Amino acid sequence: CASSREGVIQYF.

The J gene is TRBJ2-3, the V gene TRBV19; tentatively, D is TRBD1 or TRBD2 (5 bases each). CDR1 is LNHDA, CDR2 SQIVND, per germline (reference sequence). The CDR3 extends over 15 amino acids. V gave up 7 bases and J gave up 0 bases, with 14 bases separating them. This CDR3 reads CASTRGDGSTDTQYF. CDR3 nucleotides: TGTGCCAGTACCAGAGGGGACGGTAGCACAGATACGCAGTATTTT.

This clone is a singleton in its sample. Here the CDR3 reads CASEPQGAGGYTF. The CDR3 coding sequence is TGTGCCAGTGAGCCTCAGGGGGCAGGGGGCTACACCTTC. The chain couples TRBV19 to TRBJ1-2; 8 positions match TRBD1. Losses at the gene ends were 8 bases for V and 8 bases for J; bases not matched to a gene: 10. Germline V gene sequence: CDR1 LNHDA, CDR2 SQIVND (reference sequence). CDR3 size: 13 residues.

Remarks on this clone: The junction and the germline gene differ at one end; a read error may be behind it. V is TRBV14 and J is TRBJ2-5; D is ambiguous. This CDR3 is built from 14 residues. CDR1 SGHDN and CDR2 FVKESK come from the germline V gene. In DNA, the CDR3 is TGTGTCAGCAGCCGTTTTGACGGTAAAGAGACCCAGTACTTC. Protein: CVSSRFDGKETQYF.

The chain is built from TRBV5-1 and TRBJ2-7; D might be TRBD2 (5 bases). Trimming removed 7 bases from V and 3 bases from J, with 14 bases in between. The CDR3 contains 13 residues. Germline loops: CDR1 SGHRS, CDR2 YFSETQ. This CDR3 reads CASGGGPGYEQYF. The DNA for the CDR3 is TGCGCCAGCGGCGGAGGCCCTGGCTACGAGCAGTACTTC.

Here the CDR3 DNA reads TGCGCCAGCAGCCTCAGGGGTGCAACTAATGAAAAACTGTTTTTT. Protein sequence: CASSLRGATNEKLFF. The chain employs TRBV4-1 and TRBJ1-4, with D perhaps matching TRBD1 (6 bases). The CDR3 covers 15 residues. The V gene's germline CDR1 is MGHRA and CDR2 YSYEKL. The V gene lost 4 bases and the J gene lost 0 bases, with 9 bases spanning the gap.

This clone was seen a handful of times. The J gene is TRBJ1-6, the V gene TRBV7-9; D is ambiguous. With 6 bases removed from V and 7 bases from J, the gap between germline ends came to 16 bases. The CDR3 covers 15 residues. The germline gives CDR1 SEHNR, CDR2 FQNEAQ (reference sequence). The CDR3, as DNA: TGTGCCAGCAGAGGAGGAGGGCTGGAGAATTCACCCCTCCACTTT. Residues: CASRGGGLENSPLHF.

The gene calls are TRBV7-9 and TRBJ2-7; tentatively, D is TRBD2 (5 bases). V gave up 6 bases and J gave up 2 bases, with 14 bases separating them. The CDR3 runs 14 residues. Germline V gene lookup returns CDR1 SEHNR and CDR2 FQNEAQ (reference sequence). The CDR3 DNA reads TGTGCCAGCAGTCTAGCCCCAGTACCCTACGAGCAGTACTTC. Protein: CASSLAPVPYEQYF. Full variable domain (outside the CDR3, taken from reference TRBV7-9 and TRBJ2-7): DTGVSQNPRHKITKRGQNVTFRCDPISEHNRLYWYRQTLGQGPEFLTYFQNEAQLEKSRLLSDRFSAERPKGSFSTLEIQRTEQGDSAMYLCASSLAPVPYEQYFGPGTRLTVT.

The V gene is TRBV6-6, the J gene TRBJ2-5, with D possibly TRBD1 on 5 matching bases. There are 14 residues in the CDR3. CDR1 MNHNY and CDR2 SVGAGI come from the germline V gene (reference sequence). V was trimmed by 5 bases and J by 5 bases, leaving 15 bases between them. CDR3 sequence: CASSSYGRGETQYF. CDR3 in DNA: TGTGCCAGCAGTAGTTACGGAAGGGGTGAGACCCAGTACTTC.

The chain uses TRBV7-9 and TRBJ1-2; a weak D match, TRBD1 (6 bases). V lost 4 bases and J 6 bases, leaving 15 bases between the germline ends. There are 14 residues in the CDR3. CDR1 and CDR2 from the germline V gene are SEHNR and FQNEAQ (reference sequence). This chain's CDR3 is CASSYSGQGDGYTF. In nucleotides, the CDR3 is TGTGCCAGCAGCTACTCGGGACAAGGGGATGGCTACACCTTC.

The CDR3 DNA follows: TGTGCCAGCAGCTACGGGGGGACCCAGTACTTC. This gives the protein CASSYGGTQYF. The V gene is TRBV7-9, the J gene TRBJ2-5; D may be TRBD2 (6 bases). Germline V gene lookup returns CDR1 SEHNR and CDR2 FQNEAQ (reference sequence). V was pared by 4 bases and J by 7 bases, with 7 bases between. This CDR3 comprises 11 residues.

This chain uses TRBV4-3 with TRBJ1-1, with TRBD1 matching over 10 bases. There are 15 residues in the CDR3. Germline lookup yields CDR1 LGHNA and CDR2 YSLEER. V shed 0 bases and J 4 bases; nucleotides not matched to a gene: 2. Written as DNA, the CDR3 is TGCGCCAGCAGCCAAGATTGGACAGGGGGCACTGAAGCTTTCTTT. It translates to CASSQDWTGGTEAFF.

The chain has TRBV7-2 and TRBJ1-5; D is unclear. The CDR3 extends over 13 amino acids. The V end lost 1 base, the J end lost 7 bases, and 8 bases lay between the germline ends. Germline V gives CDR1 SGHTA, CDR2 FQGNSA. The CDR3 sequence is CASSLVKGQPQHF. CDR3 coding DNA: TGTGCCAGCAGCTTAGTAAAAGGCCAGCCCCAGCATTTT.

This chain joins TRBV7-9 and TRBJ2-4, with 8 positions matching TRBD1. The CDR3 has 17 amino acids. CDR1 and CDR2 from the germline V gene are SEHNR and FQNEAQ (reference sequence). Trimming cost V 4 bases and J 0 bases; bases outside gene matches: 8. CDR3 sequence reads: CASSSGGLGLAKNIQYF. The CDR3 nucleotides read TGTGCCAGCAGCTCAGGGGGCCTGGGTCTAGCCAAAAACATTCAGTACTTC.

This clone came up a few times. The CDR3 DNA sequence: TGTGCCAGCAGCCCTACCGCTGAAAAACTGTTTTTT. Protein: CASSPTAEKLFF. The chain uses TRBV11-2 and TRBJ1-4, with D uncertain. There are 12 residues in the CDR3. CDR1 is SGHAT, CDR2 FQNNGV, per germline. Trimming shortened V by 5 bases and J by 7 bases, and 8 bases separated the two germline ends.

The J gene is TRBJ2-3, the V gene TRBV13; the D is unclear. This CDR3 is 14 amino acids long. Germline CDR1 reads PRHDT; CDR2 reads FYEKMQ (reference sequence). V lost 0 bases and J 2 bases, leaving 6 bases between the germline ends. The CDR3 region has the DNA TGTGCCAGCAGCTTAGGAACCCACACAGATACGCAGTATTTT. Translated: CASSLGTHTDTQYF.